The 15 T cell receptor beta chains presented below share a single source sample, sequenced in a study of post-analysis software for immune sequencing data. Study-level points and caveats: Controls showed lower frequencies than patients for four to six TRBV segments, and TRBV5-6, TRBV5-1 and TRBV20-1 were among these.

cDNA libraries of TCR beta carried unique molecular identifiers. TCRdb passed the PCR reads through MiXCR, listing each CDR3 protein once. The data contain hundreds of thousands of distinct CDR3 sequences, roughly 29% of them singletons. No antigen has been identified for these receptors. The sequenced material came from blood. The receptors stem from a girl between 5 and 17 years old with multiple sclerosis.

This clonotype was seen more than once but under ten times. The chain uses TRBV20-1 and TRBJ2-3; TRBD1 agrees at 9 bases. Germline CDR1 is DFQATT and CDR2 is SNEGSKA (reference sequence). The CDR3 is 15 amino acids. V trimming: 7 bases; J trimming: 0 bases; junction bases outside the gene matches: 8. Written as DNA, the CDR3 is TGCAGTGTCAGTCGAACAGGGGGCAGCACAGATACGCAGTATTTT. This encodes CSVSRTGGSTDTQYF.

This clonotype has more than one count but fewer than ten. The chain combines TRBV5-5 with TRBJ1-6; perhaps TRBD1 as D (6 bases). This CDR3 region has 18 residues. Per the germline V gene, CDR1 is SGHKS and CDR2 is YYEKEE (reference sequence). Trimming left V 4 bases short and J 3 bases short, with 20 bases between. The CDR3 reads CASSARTGFSFYNSPLHF. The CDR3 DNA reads TGTGCCAGCAGCGCTCGCACAGGGTTCTCCTTCTATAATTCACCCCTCCACTTT.

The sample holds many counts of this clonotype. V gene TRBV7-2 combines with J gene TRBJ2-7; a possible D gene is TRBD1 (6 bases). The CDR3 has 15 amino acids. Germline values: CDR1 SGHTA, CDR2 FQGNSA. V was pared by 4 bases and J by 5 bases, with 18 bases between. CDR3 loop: CASSWRTEGFDEQYF. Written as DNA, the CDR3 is TGTGCCAGCAGCTGGCGGACAGAGGGGTTCGACGAGCAGTACTTC.

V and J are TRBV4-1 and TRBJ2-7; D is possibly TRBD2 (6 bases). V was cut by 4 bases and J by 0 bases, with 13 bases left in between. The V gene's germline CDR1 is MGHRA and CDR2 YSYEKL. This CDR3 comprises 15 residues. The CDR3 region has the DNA TGCGCCAGCAGCCGAGGGGACGGGAGCTCCTACGAGCAGTACTTC. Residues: CASSRGDGSSYEQYF.

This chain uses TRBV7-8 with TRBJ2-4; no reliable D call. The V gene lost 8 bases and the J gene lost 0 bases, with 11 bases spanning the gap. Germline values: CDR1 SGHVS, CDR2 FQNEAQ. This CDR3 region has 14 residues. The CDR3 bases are TGTGCCAGCGCCGAAAGGCTAGCCAAAAACATTCAGTACTTC. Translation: CASAERLAKNIQYF.

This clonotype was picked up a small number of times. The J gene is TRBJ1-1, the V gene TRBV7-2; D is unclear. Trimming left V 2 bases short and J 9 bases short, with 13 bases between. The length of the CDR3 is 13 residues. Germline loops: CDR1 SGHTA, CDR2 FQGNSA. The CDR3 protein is CASSLSSQTKAFF. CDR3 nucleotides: TGTGCCAGCAGCTTATCCTCCCAAACTAAAGCTTTCTTT.

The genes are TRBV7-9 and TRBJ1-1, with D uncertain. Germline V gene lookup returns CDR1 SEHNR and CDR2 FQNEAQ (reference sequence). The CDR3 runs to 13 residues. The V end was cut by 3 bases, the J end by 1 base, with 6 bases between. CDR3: CASSFIANTEAFF. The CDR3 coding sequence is TGTGCCAGCAGCTTTATTGCGAACACTGAAGCTTTCTTT.

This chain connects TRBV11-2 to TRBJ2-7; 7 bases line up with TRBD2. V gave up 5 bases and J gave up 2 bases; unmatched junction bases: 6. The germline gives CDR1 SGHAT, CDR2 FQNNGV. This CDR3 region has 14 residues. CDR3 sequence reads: CASSPGLYTYEQYF. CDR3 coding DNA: TGTGCCAGCAGCCCGGGACTATACACCTACGAGCAGTACTTC.

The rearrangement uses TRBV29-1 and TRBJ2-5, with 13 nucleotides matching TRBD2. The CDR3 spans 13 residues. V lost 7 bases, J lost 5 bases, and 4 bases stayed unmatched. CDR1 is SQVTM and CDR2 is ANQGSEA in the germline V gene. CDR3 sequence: CSGTSGSAETQYF. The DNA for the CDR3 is TGCAGCGGGACTAGCGGGAGTGCGGAGACCCAGTACTTC. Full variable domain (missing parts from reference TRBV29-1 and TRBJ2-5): SAVISQKPSRDICQRGTSLTIQCQVDSQVTMMFWYRQQPGQSLTLIATANQGSEATYESGFVIDKFPISRPNLTFSTLTVSNMSPEDSSIYLCSGTSGSAETQYFGPGTRLLVL.

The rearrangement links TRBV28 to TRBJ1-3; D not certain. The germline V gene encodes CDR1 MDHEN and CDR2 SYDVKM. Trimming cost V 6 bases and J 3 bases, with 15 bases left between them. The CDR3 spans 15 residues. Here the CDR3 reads CASSFSVAGGNTIYF. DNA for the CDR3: TGTGCCAGCAGCTTTTCGGTAGCCGGTGGAAACACCATATATTTT.

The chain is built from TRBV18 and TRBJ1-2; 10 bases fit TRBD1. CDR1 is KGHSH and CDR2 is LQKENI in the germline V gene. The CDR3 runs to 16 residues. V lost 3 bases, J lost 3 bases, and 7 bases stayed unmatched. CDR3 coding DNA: TGTGCCAGCTCACCCCCGGGACAGGGGCGCCACTATGGCTACACCTTC. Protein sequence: CASSPPGQGRHYGYTF.

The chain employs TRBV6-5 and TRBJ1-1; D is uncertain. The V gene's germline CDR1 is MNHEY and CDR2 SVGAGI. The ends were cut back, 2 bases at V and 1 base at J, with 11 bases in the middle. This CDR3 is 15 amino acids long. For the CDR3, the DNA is TGTGCCAGCAGTTACAATCGGTTACAGAACACTGAAGCTTTCTTT. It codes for CASSYNRLQNTEAFF.

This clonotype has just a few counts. DNA for the CDR3: TGTGCCAGCAGTGATTCGGGCGGGCGGTCCTACGAGCAGTACTTC. Translation: CASSDSGGRSYEQYF. The rearrangement links TRBV25-1 to TRBJ2-7, with D possibly TRBD2 on 5 matching bases. The CDR3 loop spans 15 amino acids. The V gene's germline CDR1 is MGHDK and CDR2 SYGVNS. The V gene lost 3 bases and the J gene lost 1 base, with 13 bases spanning the gap.

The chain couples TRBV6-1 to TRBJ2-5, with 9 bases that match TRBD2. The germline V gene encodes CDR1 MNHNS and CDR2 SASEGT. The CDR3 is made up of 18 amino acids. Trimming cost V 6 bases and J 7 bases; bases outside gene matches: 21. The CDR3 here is CASSRERTLAGREGTQYF. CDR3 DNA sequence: TGTGCCAGCAGCCGGGAACGCACACTAGCGGGCCGGGAAGGGACCCAGTACTTC.

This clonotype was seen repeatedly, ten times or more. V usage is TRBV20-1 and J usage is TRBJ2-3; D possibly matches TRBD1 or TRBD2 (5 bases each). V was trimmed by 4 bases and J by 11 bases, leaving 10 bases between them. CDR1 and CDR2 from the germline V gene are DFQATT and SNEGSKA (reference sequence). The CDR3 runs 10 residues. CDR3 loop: CSANEGRQYF. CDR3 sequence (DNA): TGCAGTGCTAACGAGGGGAGGCAGTATTTT.